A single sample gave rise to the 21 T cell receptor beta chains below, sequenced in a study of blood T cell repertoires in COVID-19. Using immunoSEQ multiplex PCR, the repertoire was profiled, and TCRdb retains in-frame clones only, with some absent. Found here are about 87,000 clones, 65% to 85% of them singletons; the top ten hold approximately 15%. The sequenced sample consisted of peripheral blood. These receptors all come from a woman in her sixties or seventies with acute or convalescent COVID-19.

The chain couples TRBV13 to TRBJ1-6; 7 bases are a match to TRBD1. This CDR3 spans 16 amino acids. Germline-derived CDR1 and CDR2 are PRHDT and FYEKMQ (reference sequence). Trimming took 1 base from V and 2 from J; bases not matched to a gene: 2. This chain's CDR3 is CASSLAQGAYNSPLHF. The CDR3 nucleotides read TGTGCCAGCAGCTTAGCCCAGGGGGCCTATAATTCACCCCTCCACTTT.

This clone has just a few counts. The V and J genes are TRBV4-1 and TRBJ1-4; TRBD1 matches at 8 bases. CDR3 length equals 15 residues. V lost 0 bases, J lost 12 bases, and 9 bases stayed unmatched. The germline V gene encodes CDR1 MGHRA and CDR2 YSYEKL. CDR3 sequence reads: CASSQDGTGWGELFF. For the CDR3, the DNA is TGCGCCAGCAGCCAAGATGGGACAGGTTGGGGGGAACTGTTTTTT.

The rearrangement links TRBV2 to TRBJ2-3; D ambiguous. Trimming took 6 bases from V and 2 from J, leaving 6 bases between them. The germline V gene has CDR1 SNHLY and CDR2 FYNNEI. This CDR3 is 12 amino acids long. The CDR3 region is CASRISTDTQYF. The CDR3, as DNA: TGTGCCAGCAGAATATCCACAGATACGCAGTATTTT.

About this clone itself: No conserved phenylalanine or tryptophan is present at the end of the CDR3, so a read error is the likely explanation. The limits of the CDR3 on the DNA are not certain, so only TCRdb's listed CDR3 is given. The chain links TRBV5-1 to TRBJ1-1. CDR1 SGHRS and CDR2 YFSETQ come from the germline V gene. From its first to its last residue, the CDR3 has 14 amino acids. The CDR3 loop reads CASSWEGGRVVAGR.

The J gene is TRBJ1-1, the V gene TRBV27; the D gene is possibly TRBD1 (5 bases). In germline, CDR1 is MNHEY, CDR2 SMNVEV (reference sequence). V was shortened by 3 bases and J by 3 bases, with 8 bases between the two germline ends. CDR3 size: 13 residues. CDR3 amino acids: CASSLDTDTEAFF. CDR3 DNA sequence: TGTGCCAGCAGTTTGGACACGGACACTGAAGCTTTCTTT.

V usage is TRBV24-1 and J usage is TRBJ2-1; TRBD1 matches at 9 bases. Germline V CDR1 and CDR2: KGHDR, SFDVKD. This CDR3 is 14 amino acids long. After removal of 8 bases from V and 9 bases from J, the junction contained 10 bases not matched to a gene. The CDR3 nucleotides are TGTGCCACCACCTCCGGGACAGGGATCGGTGAGCAGTTCTTC. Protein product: CATTSGTGIGEQFF.

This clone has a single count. CDR3 DNA sequence: TGTGCCAGCAGTTTATGGACTAGCGGGGGGGCCTACGAGCAGTACTTC. It translates to CASSLWTSGGAYEQYF. V usage is TRBV27 and J usage is TRBJ2-7; 15 bases fit TRBD2. The CDR3 length is 16 residues. V gave up 1 base and J gave up 2 bases; unmatched junction bases: 0. CDR1 and CDR2 (germline): MNHEY, SMNVEV (reference sequence).

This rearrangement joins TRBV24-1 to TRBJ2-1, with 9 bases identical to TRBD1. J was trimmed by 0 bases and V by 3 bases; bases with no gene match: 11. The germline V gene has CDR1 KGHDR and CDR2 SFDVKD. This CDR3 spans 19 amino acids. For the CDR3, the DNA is TGTGCCACCAGTGATCCCTTTCGGGACAGGGTGTCCTCCTACAATGAGCAGTTCTTC. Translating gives CATSDPFRDRVSSYNEQFF.

The CDR3 protein is CASSLDGGAGEKLFF. The CDR3 DNA follows: TGTGCCAGCAGCTTAGACGGGGGGGCTGGGGAAAAACTGTTTTTT. The V and J genes are TRBV11-3 and TRBJ1-4; D possibly corresponds to TRBD1 (6 bases). V dropped 0 bases and J dropped 8 bases, with 13 bases sitting between them. Germline V gene sequence: CDR1 SGHNT, CDR2 YENEEA. The CDR3 extends over 15 amino acids. Complete variable domain (other parts from reference TRBV11-3 and TRBJ1-4): EAGVVQSPRYKIIEKKQPVAFWCNPISGHNTLYWYLQNLGQGPELLIRYENEEAVDDSQLPKDRFSAERLKGVDSTLKIQPAELGDSAVYLCASSLDGGAGEKLFFGSGTQLSVL.

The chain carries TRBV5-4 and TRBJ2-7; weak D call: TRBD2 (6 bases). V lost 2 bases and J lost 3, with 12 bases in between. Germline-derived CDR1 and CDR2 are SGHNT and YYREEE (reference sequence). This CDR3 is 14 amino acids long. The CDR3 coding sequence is TGTGCCAGCAGCTTTGGTGGCGGGGACTACGAGCAGTACTTC. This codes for CASSFGGGDYEQYF.

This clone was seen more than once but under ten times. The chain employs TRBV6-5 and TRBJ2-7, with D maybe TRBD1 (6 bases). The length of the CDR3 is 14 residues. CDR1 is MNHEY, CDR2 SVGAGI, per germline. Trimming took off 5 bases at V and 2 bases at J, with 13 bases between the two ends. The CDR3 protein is CASSPEGHPYEQYF. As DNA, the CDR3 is TGTGCCAGCAGTCCCGAGGGACACCCCTACGAGCAGTACTTC.

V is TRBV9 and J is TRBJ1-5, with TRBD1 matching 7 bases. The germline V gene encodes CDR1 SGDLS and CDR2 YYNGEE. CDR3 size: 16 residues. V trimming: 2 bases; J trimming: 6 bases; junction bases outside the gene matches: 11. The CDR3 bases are TGTGCCAGCAGCGTTGGACCACAGGGGCTGGGTCAGCCCCAGCATTTT. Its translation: CASSVGPQGLGQPQHF.

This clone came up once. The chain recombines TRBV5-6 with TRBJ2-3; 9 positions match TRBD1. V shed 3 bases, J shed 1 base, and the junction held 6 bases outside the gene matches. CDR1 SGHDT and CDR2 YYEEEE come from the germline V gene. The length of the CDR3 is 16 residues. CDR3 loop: CASSSGTGRGTDTQYF. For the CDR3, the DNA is TGTGCCAGCAGCTCCGGGACAGGGAGGGGCACAGATACGCAGTATTTT. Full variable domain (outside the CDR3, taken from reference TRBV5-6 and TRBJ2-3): DAGVTQSPTHLIKTRGQQVTLRCSPKSGHDTVSWYQQALGQGPQFIFQYYEEEERQRGNFPDRFSGHQFPNYSSELNVNALLLGDSALYLCASSSGTGRGTDTQYFGPGTRLTVL.

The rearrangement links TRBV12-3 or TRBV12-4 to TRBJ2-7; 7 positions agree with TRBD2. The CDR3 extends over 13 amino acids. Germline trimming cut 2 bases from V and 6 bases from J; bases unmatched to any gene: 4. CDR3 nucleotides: TGTGCCAGCAGTTTAATCTCGGGGGGCGAGCAGTACTTC. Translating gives CASSLISGGEQYF.

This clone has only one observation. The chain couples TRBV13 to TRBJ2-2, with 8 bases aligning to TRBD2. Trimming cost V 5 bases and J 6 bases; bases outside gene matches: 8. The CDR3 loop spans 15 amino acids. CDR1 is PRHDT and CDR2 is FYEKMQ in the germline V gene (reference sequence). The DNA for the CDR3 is TGTGCCAGCAGCATACGGCGGACTAGCCCCGGGGAGCTGTTTTTT. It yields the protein CASSIRRTSPGELFF.

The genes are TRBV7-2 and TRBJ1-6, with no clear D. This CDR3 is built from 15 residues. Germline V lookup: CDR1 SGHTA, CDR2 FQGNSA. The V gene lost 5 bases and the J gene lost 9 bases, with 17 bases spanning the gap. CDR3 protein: CASSPRVVLGSPLHF. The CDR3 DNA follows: TGTGCCAGCAGCCCCCGGGTAGTACTCGGTTCACCCCTCCACTTT.

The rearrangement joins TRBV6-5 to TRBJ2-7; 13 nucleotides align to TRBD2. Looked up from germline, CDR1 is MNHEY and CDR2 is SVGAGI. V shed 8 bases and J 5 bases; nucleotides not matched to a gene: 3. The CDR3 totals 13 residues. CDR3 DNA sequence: TGTGCCAGCCGAACTAGCGGGAGGGACGAGCAGTACTTC. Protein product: CASRTSGRDEQYF.

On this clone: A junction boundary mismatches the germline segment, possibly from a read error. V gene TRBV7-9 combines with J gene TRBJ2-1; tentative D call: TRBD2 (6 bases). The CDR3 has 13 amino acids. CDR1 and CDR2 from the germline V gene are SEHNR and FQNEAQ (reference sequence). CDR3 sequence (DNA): TGTGCCAGCAGCTCCGGACTAAGCAATAAGCAGTTCTTC. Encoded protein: CASSSGLSNKQFF.

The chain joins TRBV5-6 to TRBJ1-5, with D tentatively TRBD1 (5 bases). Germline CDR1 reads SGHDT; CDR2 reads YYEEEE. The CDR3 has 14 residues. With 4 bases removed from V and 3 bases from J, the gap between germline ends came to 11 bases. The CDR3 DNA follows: TGTGCCAGCAGCCCCAGGGATTTCAATCAGCCCCAGCATTTT. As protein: CASSPRDFNQPQHF. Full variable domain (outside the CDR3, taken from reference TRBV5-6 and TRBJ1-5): DAGVTQSPTHLIKTRGQQVTLRCSPKSGHDTVSWYQQALGQGPQFIFQYYEEEERQRGNFPDRFSGHQFPNYSSELNVNALLLGDSALYLCASSPRDFNQPQHFGDGTRLSIL.

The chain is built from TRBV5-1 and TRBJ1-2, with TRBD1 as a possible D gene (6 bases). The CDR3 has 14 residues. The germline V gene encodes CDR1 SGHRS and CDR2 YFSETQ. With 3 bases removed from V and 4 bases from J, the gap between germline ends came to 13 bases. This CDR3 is CASSSEGDLYGYTF. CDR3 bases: TGCGCCAGCAGCTCCGAGGGGGATCTCTATGGCTACACCTTC.

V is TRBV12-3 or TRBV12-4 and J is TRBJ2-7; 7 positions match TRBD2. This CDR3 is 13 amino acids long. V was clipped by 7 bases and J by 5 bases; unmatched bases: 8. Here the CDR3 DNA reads TGTGCCAGCACTGGGGGGGGTAGCGACGAGCAGTACTTC. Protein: CASTGGGSDEQYF.